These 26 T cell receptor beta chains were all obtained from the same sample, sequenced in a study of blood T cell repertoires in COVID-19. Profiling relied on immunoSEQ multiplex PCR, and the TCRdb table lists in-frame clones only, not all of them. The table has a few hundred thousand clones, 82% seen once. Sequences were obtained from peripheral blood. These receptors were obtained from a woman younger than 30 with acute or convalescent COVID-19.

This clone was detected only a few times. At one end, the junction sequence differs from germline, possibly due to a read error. In DNA form, the CDR3 reads TGTGCTAGCAGCTCCCAAATGGCGGAGCGGGCCTTAGCCTACGAGCAGTACTTC. Its protein product is CASSSQMAERALAYEQYF. V and J are TRBV7-7 and TRBJ2-7; TRBD2 is a possible D gene (6 bases). Germline CDR1 SSHAT, CDR2 FNYEAQ (reference sequence). The CDR3 covers 18 residues.

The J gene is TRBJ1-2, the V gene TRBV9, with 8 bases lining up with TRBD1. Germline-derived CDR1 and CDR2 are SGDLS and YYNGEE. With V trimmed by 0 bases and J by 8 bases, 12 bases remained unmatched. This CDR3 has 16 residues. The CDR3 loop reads CASSVEDDRGAEGYTF. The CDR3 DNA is TGTGCCAGCAGCGTAGAAGATGACAGGGGAGCGGAAGGCTACACCTTC.

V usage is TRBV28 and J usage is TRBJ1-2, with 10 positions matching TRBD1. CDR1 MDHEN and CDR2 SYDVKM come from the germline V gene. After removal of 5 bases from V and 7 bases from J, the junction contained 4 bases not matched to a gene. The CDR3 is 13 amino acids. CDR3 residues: CASSPGQGGGYTF. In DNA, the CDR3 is TGTGCCAGCAGTCCCGGACAGGGGGGTGGCTACACCTTC.

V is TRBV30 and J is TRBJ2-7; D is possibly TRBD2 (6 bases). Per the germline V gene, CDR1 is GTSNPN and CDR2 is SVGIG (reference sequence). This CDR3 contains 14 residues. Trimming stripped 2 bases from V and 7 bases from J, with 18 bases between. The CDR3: CAWSPRLDGGEQYF. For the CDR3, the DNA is TGTGCCTGGAGTCCCCGACTAGACGGAGGGGAGCAGTACTTC.

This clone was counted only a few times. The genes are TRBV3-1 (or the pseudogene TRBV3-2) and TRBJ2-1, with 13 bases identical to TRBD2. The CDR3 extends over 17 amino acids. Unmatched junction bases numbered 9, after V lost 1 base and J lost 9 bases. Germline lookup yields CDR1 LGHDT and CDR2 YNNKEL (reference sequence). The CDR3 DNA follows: TGTGCCAGCAGCCAAGGCCGGACTAGCGGGAGACTTGGTGAGCAGTTCTTC. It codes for CASSQGRTSGRLGEQFF.

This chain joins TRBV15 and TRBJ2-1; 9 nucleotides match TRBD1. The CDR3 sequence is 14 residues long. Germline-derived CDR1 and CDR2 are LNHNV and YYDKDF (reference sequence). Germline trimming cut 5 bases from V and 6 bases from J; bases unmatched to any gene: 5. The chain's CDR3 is CATSGGQGPNEQFF. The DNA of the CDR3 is TGTGCCACCAGCGGGGGACAGGGTCCCAATGAGCAGTTCTTC.

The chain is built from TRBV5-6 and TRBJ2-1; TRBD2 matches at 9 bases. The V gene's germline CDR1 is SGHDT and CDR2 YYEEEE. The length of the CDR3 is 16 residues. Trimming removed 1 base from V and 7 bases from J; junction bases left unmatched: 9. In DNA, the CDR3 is TGTGCCAGCAGCTTGTTCGCGGGAGGGCCGAAGAATGAGCAGTTCTTC. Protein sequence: CASSLFAGGPKNEQFF.

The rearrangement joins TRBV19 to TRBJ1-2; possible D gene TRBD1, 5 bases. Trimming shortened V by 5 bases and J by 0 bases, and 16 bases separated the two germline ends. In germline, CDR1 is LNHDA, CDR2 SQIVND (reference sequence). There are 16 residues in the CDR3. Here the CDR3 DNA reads TGTGCCAGTAGTCCCCGCCGAGACAGTGCTAACTATGGCTACACCTTC. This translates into CASSPRRDSANYGYTF.

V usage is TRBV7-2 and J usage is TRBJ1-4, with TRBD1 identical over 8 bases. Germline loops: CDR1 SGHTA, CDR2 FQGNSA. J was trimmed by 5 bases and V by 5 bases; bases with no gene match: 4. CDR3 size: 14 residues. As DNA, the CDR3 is TGTGCCAGCAGCCCAGGGACAGGAAATGAAAAACTGTTTTTT. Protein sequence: CASSPGTGNEKLFF.

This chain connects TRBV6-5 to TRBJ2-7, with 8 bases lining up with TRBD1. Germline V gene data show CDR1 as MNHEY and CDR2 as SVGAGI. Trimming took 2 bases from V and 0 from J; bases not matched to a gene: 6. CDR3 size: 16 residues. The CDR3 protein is CASSYGPGQDSYEQYF. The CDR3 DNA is TGTGCCAGCAGTTACGGGCCGGGACAGGACTCCTACGAGCAGTACTTC.

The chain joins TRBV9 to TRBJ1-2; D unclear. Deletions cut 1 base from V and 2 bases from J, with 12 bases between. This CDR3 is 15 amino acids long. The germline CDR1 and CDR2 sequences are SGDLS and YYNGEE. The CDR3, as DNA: TGTGCCAGCAGCGTAATGAGGGATTCAAACTATGGCTACACCTTC. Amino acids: CASSVMRDSNYGYTF.

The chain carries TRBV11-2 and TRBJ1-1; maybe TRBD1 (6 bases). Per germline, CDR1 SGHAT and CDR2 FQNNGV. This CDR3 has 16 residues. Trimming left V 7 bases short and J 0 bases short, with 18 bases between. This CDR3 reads CASIIHTGRLNTEAFF. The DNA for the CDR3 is TGTGCCAGCATCATTCACACAGGGAGACTGAACACTGAAGCTTTCTTT.

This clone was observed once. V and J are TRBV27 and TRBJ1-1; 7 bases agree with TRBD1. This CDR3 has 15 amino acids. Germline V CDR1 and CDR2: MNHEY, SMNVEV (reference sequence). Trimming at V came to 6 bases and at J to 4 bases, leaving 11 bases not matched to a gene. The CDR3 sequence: CASSSDRSWGTEAFF. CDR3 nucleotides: TGTGCCAGCAGCTCGGACAGGTCCTGGGGCACTGAAGCTTTCTTT.

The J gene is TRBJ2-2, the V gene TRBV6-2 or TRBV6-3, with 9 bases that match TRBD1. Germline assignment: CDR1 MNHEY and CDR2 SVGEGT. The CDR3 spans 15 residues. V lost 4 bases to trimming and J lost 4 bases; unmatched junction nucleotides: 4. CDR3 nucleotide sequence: TGTGCCAGCAGTTCCCCGGGACAGGGCACCGGGGAGCTGTTTTTT. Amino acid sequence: CASSSPGQGTGELFF.

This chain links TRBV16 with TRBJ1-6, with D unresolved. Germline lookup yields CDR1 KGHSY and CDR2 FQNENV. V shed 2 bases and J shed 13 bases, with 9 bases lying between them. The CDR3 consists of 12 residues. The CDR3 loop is CASSQGSLPLHF. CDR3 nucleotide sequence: TGTGCCAGCAGCCAAGGTAGTCTTCCCCTCCACTTT.

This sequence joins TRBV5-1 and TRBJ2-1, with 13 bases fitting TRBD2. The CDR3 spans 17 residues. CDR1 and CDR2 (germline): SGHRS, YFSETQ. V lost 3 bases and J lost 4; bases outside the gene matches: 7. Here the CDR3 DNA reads TGCGCCAGCAGCTGGACTAGCGGGAGTCCTATATACAATGAGCAGTTCTTC. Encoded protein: CASSWTSGSPIYNEQFF. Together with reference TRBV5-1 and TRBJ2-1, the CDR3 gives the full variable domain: KAGVTQTPRYLIKTRGQQVTLSCSPISGHRSVSWYQQTPGQGLQFLFEYFSETQRNKGNFPGRFSGRQFSNSRSEMNVSTLELGDSALYLCASSWTSGSPIYNEQFFGPGTRLTVL.

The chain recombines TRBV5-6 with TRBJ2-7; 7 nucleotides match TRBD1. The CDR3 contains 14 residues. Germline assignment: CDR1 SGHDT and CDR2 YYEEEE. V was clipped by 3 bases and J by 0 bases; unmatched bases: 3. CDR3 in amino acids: CASSWGTVSYEQYF. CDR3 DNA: TGTGCCAGCAGCTGGGGGACAGTCTCCTACGAGCAGTACTTC.

The CDR3 is CASSLGYGRDGSYNEQFF. The CDR3 DNA reads TGTGCCAGCAGCTTGGGGTACGGGAGGGACGGCTCCTACAATGAGCAGTTCTTC. This sequence joins TRBV5-4 and TRBJ2-1; 8 bases line up with TRBD2. The V gene end was trimmed by 0 bases and the J gene end by 0 bases; junction bases not matched to a gene: 8. Germline lookup yields CDR1 SGHNT and CDR2 YYREEE (reference sequence). The CDR3 is 18 amino acids.

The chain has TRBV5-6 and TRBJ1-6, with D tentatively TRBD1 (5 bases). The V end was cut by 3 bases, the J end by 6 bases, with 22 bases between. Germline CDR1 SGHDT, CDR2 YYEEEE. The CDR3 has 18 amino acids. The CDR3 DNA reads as TGTGCCAGCAGCTCAAAATGGGGCAGCTTTACACCTAATTCACCCCTCCACTTT. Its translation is CASSSKWGSFTPNSPLHF.

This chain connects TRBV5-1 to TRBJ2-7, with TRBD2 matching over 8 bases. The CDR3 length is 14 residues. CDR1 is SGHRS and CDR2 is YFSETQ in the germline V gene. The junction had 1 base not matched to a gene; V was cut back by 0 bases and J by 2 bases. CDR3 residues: CASSLAGGTYEQYF. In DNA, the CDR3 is TGCGCCAGCAGCTTGGCGGGGGGGACCTACGAGCAGTACTTC.

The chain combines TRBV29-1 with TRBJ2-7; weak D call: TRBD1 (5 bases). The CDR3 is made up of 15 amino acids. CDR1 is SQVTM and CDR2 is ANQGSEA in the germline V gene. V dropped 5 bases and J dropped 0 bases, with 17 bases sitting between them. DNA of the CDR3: TGCAGCGTTTATTTCGACCAGGGCGACTCCTACGAGCAGTACTTC. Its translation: CSVYFDQGDSYEQYF.

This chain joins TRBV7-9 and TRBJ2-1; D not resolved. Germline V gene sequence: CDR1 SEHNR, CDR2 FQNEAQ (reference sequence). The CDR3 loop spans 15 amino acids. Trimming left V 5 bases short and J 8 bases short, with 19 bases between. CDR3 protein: CASSPPGRNDDEQFF. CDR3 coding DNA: TGTGCCAGCAGCCCGCCGGGTAGAAACGATGATGAGCAGTTCTTC.

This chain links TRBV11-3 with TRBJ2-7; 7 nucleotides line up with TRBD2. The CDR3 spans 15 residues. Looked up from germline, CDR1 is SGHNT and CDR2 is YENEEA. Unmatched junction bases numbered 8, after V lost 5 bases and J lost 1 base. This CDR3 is CASSDSKRGSYEQYF. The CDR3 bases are TGTGCCAGCAGCGACAGTAAGCGGGGTTCCTACGAGCAGTACTTC.

CDR3 in amino acids: CASSTTVTMNTEAFF. The CDR3 DNA follows: TGTGCCAGCAGCACGACAGTAACTATGAACACTGAAGCTTTCTTT. This chain joins TRBV11-2 and TRBJ1-1; TRBD1 is a possible D gene (5 bases). The CDR3 is 15 residues long. CDR1 SGHAT and CDR2 FQNNGV come from the germline V gene. The V end was cut by 5 bases, the J end by 0 bases, with 13 bases between.

The CDR3 sequence is CASSSMTGSYEQYF. For the CDR3, the DNA is TGCGCCAGCAGCTCTATGACAGGCTCCTACGAGCAGTACTTC. The chain is built from TRBV5-1 and TRBJ2-7, with TRBD1 as a possible D gene (6 bases). Trimming left V 3 bases short and J 0 bases short, with 10 bases between. Germline CDR1 is SGHRS and CDR2 is YFSETQ. The CDR3 is 14 amino acids.

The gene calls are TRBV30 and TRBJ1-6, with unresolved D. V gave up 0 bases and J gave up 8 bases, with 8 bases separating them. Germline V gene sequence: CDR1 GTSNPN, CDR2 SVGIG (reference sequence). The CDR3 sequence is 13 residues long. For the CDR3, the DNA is TGTGCCTGGAGTGTCGGCGGAGATTCACCCCTCCACTTT. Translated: CAWSVGGDSPLHF.